This is a list of T cell receptor beta chains from one sample in a study of cytomegalovirus exposure and HLA in healthy donors. The protocol was immunoSEQ multiplex PCR, while the TCRdb copy is restricted to in-frame clones and leaves out a portion. This sample has 95,000 to 120,000 clones, with under 90% found just once. The material sequenced was PBMCs. The receptors were sampled from a young woman in good health and CMV-seronegative. Each CDR3 is given with its conserved first and last residue. Fields, in order: CDR3 protein, CDR3 DNA, D gene, clone size, J gene, V gene. D genes are given only for firm matches. Only part of the rows carry a size: once, few, many, or a class if the clone is expanded.

CDR3 protein: CASSMSGLQGSEKLFF; CDR3 DNA: TGTGCCAGTAGTATGTCTGGTCTCCAGGGGAGTGAAAAACTGTTTTTT; D gene: .; clone size: .; J gene: TRBJ1-4; V gene: TRBV19
CDR3 protein: CASRPLSSGLAEAFF; CDR3 DNA: TGTGCCAGCAGGCCTCTCTCCTCAGGGCTCGCTGAAGCTTTCTTT; D gene: .; clone size: once; J gene: TRBJ1-1; V gene: TRBV2
CDR3 protein: CASSPDRVGYEQYF; CDR3 DNA: TGTGCCAGCAGTCCCGACAGGGTGGGGTACGAGCAGTACTTC; D gene: TRBD1; clone size: .; J gene: TRBJ2-7; V gene: TRBV28
CDR3 protein: CASSLAAGTGELFF; CDR3 DNA: TGCGCCAGCAGCTTGGCTGCAGGGACCGGGGAGCTGTTTTTT; D gene: .; clone size: .; J gene: TRBJ2-2; V gene: TRBV5-1
CDR3 protein: CASSVAGATYNEQFF; CDR3 DNA: TGTGCCAGCAGCGTAGCAGGGGCCACCTACAATGAGCAGTTCTTC; D gene: .; clone size: once; J gene: TRBJ2-1; V gene: TRBV9
CDR3 protein: CASSESQGNQPQHF; CDR3 DNA: TGTGCCAGCAGTGAATCCCAGGGGAATCAGCCCCAGCATTTT; D gene: .; clone size: .; J gene: TRBJ1-5; V gene: TRBV2
CDR3 protein: CAWSVTFYGYTF; CDR3 DNA: TGTGCCTGGAGTGTAACATTCTATGGCTACACCTTC; D gene: .; clone size: .; J gene: TRBJ1-2; V gene: TRBV30
CDR3 protein: CASSLGTGGAEQYF; CDR3 DNA: TGTGCCAGCAGCTTAGGGACAGGTGGTGCCGAGCAGTACTTC; D gene: .; clone size: .; J gene: TRBJ2-7; V gene: TRBV13
CDR3 protein: CASSLTGVNSPLHF; CDR3 DNA: TGTGCCAGCAGTTTAACAGGGGTCAATTCACCCCTCCACTTT; D gene: TRBD1; clone size: .; J gene: TRBJ1-6; V gene: TRBV6-1
CDR3 protein: CASRREPGDYEQYF; CDR3 DNA: TGTGCCAGCAGGAGGGAACCGGGAGACTACGAGCAGTACTTC; D gene: .; clone size: .; J gene: TRBJ2-7; V gene: TRBV2
CDR3 protein: CASSPLAQDYYGYTF; CDR3 DNA: TGTGCCAGCAGTCCCCTAGCGCAGGACTACTATGGCTACACCTTC; D gene: .; clone size: few; J gene: TRBJ1-2; V gene: TRBV27
CDR3 protein: CASSQELAGGEQFF; CDR3 DNA: TGTGCCAGCAGCCAAGAATTAGCGGGGGGTGAGCAGTTCTTC; D gene: TRBD2; clone size: .; J gene: TRBJ2-1; V gene: TRBV4-2
CDR3 protein: CASRKPGTVTGELFF; CDR3 DNA: TGTGCCAGTAGAAAGCCAGGGACAGTCACCGGGGAGCTGTTTTTT; D gene: TRBD1; clone size: .; J gene: TRBJ2-2; V gene: TRBV19
CDR3 protein: CASTHGQGKNTEAFF; CDR3 DNA: TGTGCCAGCACCCACGGACAGGGGAAGAACACTGAAGCTTTCTTT; D gene: TRBD1; clone size: .; J gene: TRBJ1-1; V gene: TRBV14
CDR3 protein: CASSYPDRAQPQHF; CDR3 DNA: TGTGCCAGCAGTTACCCGGACAGGGCCCAGCCCCAGCATTTT; D gene: TRBD1; clone size: .; J gene: TRBJ1-5; V gene: TRBV6-6
CDR3 protein: CASSKGTGSNYGYTF; CDR3 DNA: TGCGCCAGCAGCAAAGGGACAGGATCTAACTATGGCTACACCTTC; D gene: TRBD1; clone size: .; J gene: TRBJ1-2; V gene: TRBV5-1
CDR3 protein: CASSQRTGGQSEAFF; CDR3 DNA: TGTGCCAGCTCACAACGGACAGGGGGTCAATCTGAAGCTTTCTTT; D gene: TRBD1; clone size: .; J gene: TRBJ1-1; V gene: TRBV18